This T cell receptor beta chain was identified during a study of shared clonotypes between healthy human individuals. For the study at large: For every donor, three CD4 naive, three CD4 memory, two CD8 naive and one CD8 memory plates were used.

Germline CDR1 reads LNHDA; CDR2 reads SQIVND (reference sequence). Trimming pared 1 base from V and 0 bases from J, leaving 10 bases between. The CDR3 loop spans 15 amino acids. The CD4+ fraction was divided into a CD45RA+ naive subset and a CD45RA-negative memory subset. Assay used: immunoSEQ multiplex PCR; TCRdb lists only in-frame clones, some missing. This table has 2.5 million or so clones, more than 90% appearing once. This rearrangement joins TRBV19 to TRBJ2-7; D is undetermined. What was sequenced was naive CD4+ T cells sorted from blood. Subset defined: CD45RA+ positively selected. The sequence was obtained from a man aged 18 to 29 in good health. CDR3 DNA sequence: TGTGCCAGTAGTATAGGTTGGCAAAGCTCCTACGAGCAGTACTTC. Protein: CASSIGWQSSYEQYF.